This T cell receptor beta chain was sequenced for a study of blood T cell repertoires in COVID-19. Authors' analysis steps: Nucleated cell counts were estimated from reference gene primer amplification. Sequencing was performed with immunoSEQ multiplex PCR; in TCRdb, only in-frame clones are kept and a portion is missing. Clonal size and the V and J genes are those of that table, whereas D and trimming came from the DNA. The sample consists of 150,000 to 250,000 clones, 75% to 85% of them appearing once. V lost 2 bases, J lost 0 bases, and 13 bases lay in between. This CDR3 comprises 17 residues. Germline values: CDR1 KGHSH, CDR2 LQKENI.

V and J are TRBV18 and TRBJ2-2; TRBD2 might be the D (5 bases). This receptor was identified in a middle-aged man who had recovered from COVID-19. What was sequenced was PBMCs or T cells enriched from blood (not recorded which). The CDR3 is CASSPASRGTNTGELFF. Written as DNA, the CDR3 is TGTGCCAGCTCACCAGCTTCTAGAGGGACGAACACCGGGGAGCTGTTTTTT.